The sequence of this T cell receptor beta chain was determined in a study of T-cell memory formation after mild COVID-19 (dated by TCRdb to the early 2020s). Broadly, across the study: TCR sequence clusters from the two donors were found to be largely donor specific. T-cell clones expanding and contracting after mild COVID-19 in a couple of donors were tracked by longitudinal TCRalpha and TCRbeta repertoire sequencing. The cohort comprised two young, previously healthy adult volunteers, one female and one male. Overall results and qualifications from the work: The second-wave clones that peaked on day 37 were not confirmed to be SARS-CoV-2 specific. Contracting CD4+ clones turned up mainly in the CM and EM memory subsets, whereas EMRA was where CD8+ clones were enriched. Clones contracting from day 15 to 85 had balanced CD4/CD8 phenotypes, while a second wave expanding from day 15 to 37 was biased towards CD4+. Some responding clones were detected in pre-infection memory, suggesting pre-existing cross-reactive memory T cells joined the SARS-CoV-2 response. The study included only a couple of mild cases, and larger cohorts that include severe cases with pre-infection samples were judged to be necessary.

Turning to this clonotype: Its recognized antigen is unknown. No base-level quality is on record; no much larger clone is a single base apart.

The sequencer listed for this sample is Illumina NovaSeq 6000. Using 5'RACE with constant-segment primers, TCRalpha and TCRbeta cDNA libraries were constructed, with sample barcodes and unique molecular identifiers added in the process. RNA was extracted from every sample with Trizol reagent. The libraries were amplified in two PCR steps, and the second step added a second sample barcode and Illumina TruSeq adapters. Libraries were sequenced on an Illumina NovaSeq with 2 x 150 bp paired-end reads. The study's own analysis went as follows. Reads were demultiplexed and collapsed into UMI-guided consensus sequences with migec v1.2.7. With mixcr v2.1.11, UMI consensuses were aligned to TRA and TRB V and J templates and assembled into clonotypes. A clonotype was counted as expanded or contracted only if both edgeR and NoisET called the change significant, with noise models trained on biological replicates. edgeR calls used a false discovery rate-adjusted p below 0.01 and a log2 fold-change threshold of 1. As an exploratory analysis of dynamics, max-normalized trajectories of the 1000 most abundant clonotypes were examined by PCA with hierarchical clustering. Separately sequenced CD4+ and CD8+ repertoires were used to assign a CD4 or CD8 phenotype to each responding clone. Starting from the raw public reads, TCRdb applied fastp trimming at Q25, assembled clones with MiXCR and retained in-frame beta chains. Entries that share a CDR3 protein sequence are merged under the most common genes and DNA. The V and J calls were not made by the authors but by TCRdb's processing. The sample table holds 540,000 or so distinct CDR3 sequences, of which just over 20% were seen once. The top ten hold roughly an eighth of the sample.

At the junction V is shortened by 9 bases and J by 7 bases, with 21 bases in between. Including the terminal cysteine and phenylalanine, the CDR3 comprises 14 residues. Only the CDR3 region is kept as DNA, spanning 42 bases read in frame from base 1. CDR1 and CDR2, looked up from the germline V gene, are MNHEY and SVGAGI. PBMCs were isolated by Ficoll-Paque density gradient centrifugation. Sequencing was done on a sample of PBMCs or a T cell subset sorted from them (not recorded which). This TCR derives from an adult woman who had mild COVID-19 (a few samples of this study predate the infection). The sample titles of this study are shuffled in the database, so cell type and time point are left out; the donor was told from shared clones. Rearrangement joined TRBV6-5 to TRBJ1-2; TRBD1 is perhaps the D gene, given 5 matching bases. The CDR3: CASAAGGSVRGYTF. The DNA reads TGTGCCAGTGCGGCCGGGGGATCAGTACGTGGCTACACCTTC.